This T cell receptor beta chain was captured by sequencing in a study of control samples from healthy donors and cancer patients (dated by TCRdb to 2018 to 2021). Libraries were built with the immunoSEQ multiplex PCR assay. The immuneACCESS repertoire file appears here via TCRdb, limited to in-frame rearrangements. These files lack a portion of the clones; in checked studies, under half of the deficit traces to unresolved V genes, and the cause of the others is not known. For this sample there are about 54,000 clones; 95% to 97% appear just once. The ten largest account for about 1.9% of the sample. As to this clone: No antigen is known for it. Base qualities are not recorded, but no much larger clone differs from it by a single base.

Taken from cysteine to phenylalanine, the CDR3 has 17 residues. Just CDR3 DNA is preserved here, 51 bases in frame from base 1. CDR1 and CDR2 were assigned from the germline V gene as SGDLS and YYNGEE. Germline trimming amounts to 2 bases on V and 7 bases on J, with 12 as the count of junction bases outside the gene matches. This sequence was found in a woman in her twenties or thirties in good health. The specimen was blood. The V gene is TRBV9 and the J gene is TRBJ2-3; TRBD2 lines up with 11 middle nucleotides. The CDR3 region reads CASSVDPTSGIMNTQYF. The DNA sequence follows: TGTGCCAGCAGCGTTGACCCGACTAGCGGGATCATGAATACGCAGTATTTT. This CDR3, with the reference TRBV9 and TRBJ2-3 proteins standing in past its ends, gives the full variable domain DSGVTQTPKHLITATGQRVTLRCSPRSGDLSVYWYQQSLDQGLQFLIQYYNGEERAKGNILERFSAQQFPDLHSELNLSSLELGDSALYFCASSVDPTSGIMNTQYFGPGTRLTVL.